The rows below give T cell receptor beta chains drawn from one sample of a study of cytomegalovirus exposure and HLA in healthy donors. Libraries were prepared by immunoSEQ multiplex PCR; TCRdb keeps only in-frame clonotypes and omits some of them. The sample contains 80,000 to 95,000 clones, approximately 96% of which appear only once. Material: PBMCs. These receptors came from a woman between 18 and 29 years old in good health and CMV-seronegative. Each CDR3 is given with its conserved first and last residue. The order of the fields is J gene, V gene, D gene, clone size, CDR3 protein, CDR3 DNA. A D gene is named only where the DNA matches it firmly. Clone size is stated in some rows and not others, as once, few, many or a class when expanded.

>TRBJ2-1|TRBV7-5|.|.
CVRSLIRRGSGNEQFF
TGTGTCAGAAGCTTAATACGCCGGGGGTCCGGCAATGAGCAGTTCTTC
>TRBJ2-7|TRBV13|TRBD1|.
CASSYGTGTGEQYF
TGTGCCAGCAGCTACGGGACAGGGACCGGCGAGCAGTACTTC
>TRBJ2-1|TRBV7-8|.|few
CASSLGVEQFF
TGTGCCAGCAGCTTAGGAGTTGAGCAGTTCTTC
>TRBJ2-7|TRBV7-2|TRBD2|.
CASSPQTSGTTYEQYF
TGTGCCAGCAGCCCCCAGACTAGCGGGACGACGTACGAGCAGTACTTC
>TRBJ2-7|TRBV18|TRBD1|few
CASSPGTGRGEQYF
TGTGCCAGCTCACCCGGGACAGGGCGGGGCGAGCAGTACTTC
>TRBJ1-2|TRBV11-2|TRBD1|.
CASSLGQLYGYTF
TGTGCCAGCAGCTTGGGACAGCTCTATGGCTACACCTTC
>TRBJ2-5|TRBV29-1|TRBD2|.
CSVSPAGVVETQYF
TGCAGCGTCTCACCCGCGGGGGTTGTGGAGACCCAGTACTTC
>TRBJ2-5|TRBV4-1|.|.
CASSQHEQETQYF
TGCGCCAGCAGCCAACACGAGCAAGAGACCCAGTACTTC
>TRBJ2-2|TRBV2|TRBD1|once
CASRLGQVGPGELFF
TGTGCCAGCAGACTAGGACAGGTCGGACCCGGGGAGCTGTTTTTT
>TRBJ1-1|TRBV2|.|.
CASSVRGGGLAFF
TGTGCCAGCAGTGTAAGGGGTGGGGGACTAGCTTTCTTT
>TRBJ1-5|TRBV10-2|.|.
CASSLGHQPQHF
TGCGCCAGCAGCTTGGGGCATCAGCCCCAGCATTTT
>TRBJ1-2|TRBV18|.|.
CASSPRVVGQGDYGYTF
TGTGCCAGCTCACCCCGCGTGGTTGGGCAGGGCGACTATGGCTACACCTTC
>TRBJ2-3|TRBV7-8|.|once
CASSASGDTQYF
TGTGCCAGCAGCGCGTCGGGGGATACGCAGTATTTT
>TRBJ1-2|TRBV7-9|.|.
CASSLAFDLGYTF
TGTGCCAGCAGCTTAGCGTTCGACTTAGGCTACACCTTC
>TRBJ1-4|TRBV28|.|.
CASSQQGQSGALGEKLFF
TGTGCCAGCAGCCAGCAAGGACAGAGTGGAGCTTTGGGTGAAAAACTGTTTTTT
>TRBJ1-3|TRBV27|.|.
CASSLSSGNPGNTIYF
TGTGCCAGCAGTTTATCATCGGGGAACCCTGGAAACACCATATATTTT
>TRBJ1-3|TRBV7-9|.|.
CASSLRVTGDNIGNTIYF
TGTGCCAGCAGCTTAAGAGTCACCGGCGACAATATTGGAAACACCATATATTTT
>TRBJ1-4|TRBV21-1|.|.
CASFDLSYNEKLFF
TGTGCCAGCTTTGATTTGAGCTATAATGAAAAACTGTTTTTT
>TRBJ1-2|TRBV19|TRBD1|.
CASSRSTGSGYTF
TGTGCCAGTAGTAGATCGACAGGGTCTGGCTACACCTTC
>TRBJ1-2|TRBV7-9|TRBD1|.
CASSYTGDLSGYTF
TGTGCCAGCAGCTATACAGGGGACCTCTCTGGCTACACCTTC
>TRBJ2-7|TRBV6-5|TRBD2|.
CASTNSGLSGEQYF
TGTGCCAGTACCAATAGCGGGCTCTCTGGTGAGCAGTACTTC
>TRBJ2-2|TRBV4-1|.|.
CASSQGPAGSGISTGELFF
TGCGCCAGCAGCCAAGGTCCCGCGGGGTCAGGCATCTCCACCGGGGAGCTGTTTTTT
>TRBJ1-2|TRBV2|TRBD1|.
CASRLTGYSYGYTF
TGTGCCAGCAGGCTGACAGGGTATTCCTATGGCTACACCTTC
>TRBJ2-7|TRBV11-2|.|once
CASSLGTVPYEQYF
TGTGCCAGCAGCTTAGGGACAGTTCCCTACGAGCAATACTTC
>TRBJ2-3|TRBV19|TRBD2|.
CASRGREGPTDTQYF
TGTGCCAGCCGGGGGAGGGAGGGACCCACAGATACGCAGTATTTT
>TRBJ2-5|TRBV4-1|.|.
CASRKSGQETQYF
TGCGCCAGCAGGAAAAGCGGACAAGAGACCCAGTACTTC
>TRBJ1-2|TRBV19|.|.
CASTPTVPSNYGYTF
TGTGCCAGTACCCCCACGGTCCCGTCTAACTATGGCTACACCTTC
>TRBJ2-7|TRBV19|.|.
CASSYSGYEQYF
TGTGCCAGTAGTTATTCGGGTTACGAGCAGTACTTC
>TRBJ2-1|TRBV2|TRBD2|.
CASIPRIAGLYNEQFF
TGTGCCAGTATTCCCCGAATAGCGGGACTATACAATGAGCAGTTCTTC
>TRBJ2-7|TRBV10-3|TRBD1|.
CAIRAGTGGSYEQYF
TGTGCCATCAGAGCTGGGACAGGGGGTTCCTACGAGCAGTACTTC
>TRBJ2-1|TRBV30|.|.
CAWSIGEGGLDEQFF
TGTGCCTGGAGTATCGGGGAGGGGGGCTTGGATGAGCAGTTCTTC
>TRBJ1-3|TRBV29-1|.|.
CSVIAGAPGNTIYF
TGCAGCGTTATTGCGGGGGCGCCTGGAAACACCATATATTTT
>TRBJ2-3|TRBV5-1|TRBD2|.
CASSRGSGTDTQYF
TGCGCCAGCAGCCGCGGGAGCGGCACAGATACGCAGTATTTT
>TRBJ1-1|TRBV6-5|.|.
CASSIQVNTEAFF
TGTGCCAGCAGCATACAGGTTAACACTGAAGCTTTCTTT
>TRBJ2-7|TRBV18|TRBD1|.
CASSPLGQAQLNYEQYF
TGTGCCAGCTCACCTTTGGGACAGGCCCAGCTCAACTACGAGCAGTACTTC